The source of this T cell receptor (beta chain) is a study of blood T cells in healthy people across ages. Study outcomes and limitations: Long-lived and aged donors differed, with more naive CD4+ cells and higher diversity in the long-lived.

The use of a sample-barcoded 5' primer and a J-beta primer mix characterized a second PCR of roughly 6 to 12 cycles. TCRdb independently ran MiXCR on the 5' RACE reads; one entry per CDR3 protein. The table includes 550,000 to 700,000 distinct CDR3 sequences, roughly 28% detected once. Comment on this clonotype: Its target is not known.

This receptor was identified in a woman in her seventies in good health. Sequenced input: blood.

The CDR3 spells CASMTSGGLGTDTQYF. CDR3 DNA sequence: TGTGCCAGCATGACTTCCGGAGGGCTTGGCACAGATACGCAGTATTTT. This chain connects TRBV5-4 to TRBJ2-3; perhaps TRBD2 as D (6 bases). There are 16 residues in the CDR3. Germline V gene data show CDR1 as SGHNT and CDR2 as YYREEE (reference sequence). Trimming removed 6 bases from V and 1 base from J, with 18 bases in between.